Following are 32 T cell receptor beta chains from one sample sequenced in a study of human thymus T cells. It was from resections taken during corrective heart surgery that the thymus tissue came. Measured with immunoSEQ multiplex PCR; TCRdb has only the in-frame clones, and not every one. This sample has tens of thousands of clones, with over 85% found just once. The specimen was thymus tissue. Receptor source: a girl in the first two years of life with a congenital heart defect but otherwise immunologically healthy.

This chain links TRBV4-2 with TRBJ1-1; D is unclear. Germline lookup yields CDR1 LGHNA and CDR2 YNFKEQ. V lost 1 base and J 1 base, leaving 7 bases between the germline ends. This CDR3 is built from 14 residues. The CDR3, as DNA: TGTGCCAGCAGCCAAGTCCCAGGGAACACTGAAGCTTTCTTT. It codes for CASSQVPGNTEAFF.

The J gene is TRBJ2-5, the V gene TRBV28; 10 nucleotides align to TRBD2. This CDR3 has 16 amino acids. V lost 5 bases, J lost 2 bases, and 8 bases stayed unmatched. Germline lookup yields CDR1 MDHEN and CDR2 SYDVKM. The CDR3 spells CASSTQLAGIQETQYF. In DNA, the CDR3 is TGTGCCAGCAGTACCCAACTAGCGGGAATACAAGAGACCCAGTACTTC.

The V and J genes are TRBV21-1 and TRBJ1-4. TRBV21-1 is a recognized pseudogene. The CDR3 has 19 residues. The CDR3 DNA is TGTGCCAGCAGCAAAGTACGAGCCCAGGGACCTGGAACTAATGAAAAACTGTTTTTT. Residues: CASSKVRAQGPGTNEKLFF.

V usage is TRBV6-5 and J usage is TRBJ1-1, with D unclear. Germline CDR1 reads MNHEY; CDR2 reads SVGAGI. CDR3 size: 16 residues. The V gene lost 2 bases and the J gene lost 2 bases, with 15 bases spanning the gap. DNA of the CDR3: TGTGCCAGCAGTTACGAGGCAGGTGATTTAAACACTGAAGCTTTCTTT. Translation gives CASSYEAGDLNTEAFF.

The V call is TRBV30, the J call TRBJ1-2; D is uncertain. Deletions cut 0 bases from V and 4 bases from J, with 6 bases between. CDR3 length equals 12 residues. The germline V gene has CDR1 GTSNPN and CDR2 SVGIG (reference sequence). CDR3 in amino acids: CAWSVLRYGYTF. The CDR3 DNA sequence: TGTGCCTGGAGTGTACTACGCTATGGCTACACCTTC.

DNA for the CDR3: TGTGCCTGGAGACGGGGCAGGGCACTTTACAATGAGCAGTTCTTC. This sequence encodes CAWRRGRALYNEQFF. The chain combines TRBV30 with TRBJ2-1, with D perhaps TRBD1 or TRBD2 (5 bases each). V gave up 3 bases and J gave up 4 bases, with 16 bases separating them. CDR1 GTSNPN and CDR2 SVGIG come from the germline V gene (reference sequence). The length of the CDR3 is 15 residues.

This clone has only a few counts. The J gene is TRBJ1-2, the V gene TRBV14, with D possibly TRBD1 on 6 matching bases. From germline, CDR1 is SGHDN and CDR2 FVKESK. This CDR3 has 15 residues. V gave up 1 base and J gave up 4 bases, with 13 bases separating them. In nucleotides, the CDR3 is TGTGCCAGCAGCCAAGGGGCAGGGGAGTTCTATGGCTACACCTTC. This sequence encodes CASSQGAGEFYGYTF.

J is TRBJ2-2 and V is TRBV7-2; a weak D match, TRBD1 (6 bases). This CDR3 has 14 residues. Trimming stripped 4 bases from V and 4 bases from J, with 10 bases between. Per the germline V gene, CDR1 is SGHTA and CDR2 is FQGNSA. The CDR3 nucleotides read TGTGCCAGCAGCTACGAAGGGGGCACCGGGGAGCTGTTTTTT. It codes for CASSYEGGTGELFF.

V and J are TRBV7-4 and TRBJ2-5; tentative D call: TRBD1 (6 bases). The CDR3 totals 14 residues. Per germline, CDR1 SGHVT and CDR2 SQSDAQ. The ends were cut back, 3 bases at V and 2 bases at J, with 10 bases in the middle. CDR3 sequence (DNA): TGTGCCAGCAGCTTCCGGGACAAACAAGAGACCCAGTACTTC. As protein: CASSFRDKQETQYF.

The CDR3 here is CATSREGPGVLNEQFF. The CDR3 DNA is TGTGCCACCAGCAGAGAGGGTCCGGGAGTTCTCAATGAGCAGTTCTTC. The J gene is TRBJ2-1, the V gene TRBV15, with a tentative D call TRBD2 (6 bases). CDR1 and CDR2 from the germline V gene are LNHNV and YYDKDF (reference sequence). This CDR3 region has 16 residues. Trimming cost V 0 bases and J 6 bases, with 15 bases left between them.

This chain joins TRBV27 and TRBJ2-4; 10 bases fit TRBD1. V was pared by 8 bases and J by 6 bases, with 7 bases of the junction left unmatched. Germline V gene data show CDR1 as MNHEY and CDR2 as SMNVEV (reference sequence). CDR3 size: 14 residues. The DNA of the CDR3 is TGTGCCAGCTGCGACAGGGGGCCCGGAAACATTCAGTACTTC. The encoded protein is CASCDRGPGNIQYF.

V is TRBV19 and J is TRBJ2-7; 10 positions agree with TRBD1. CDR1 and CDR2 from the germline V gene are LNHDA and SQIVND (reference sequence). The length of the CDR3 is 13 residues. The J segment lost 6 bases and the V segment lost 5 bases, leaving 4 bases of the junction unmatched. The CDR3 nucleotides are TGTGCCAGTAGTCCGGGACAGGGGCCCGAGCAGTACTTC. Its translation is CASSPGQGPEQYF.

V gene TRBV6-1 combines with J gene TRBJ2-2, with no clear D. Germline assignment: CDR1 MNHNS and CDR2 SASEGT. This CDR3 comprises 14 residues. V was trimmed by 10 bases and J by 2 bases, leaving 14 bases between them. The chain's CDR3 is CAITDSLNTGELFF. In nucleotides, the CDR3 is TGTGCCATAACAGATTCCCTAAACACCGGGGAGCTGTTTTTT.

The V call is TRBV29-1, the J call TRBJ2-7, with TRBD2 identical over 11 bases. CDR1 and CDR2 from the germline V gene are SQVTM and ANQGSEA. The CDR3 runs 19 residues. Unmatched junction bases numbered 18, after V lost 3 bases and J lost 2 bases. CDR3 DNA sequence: TGCAGCGTTGACATTCCAAGTCCTAGCGGGAGGCCATCTGCCTACGAGCAGTACTTC. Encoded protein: CSVDIPSPSGRPSAYEQYF.

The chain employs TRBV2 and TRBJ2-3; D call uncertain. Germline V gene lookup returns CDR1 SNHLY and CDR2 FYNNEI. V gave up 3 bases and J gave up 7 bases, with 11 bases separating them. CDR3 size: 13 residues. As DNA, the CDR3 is TGTGCCAGCAGTGACGGCGAACTCAATACGCAGTATTTT. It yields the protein CASSDGELNTQYF.

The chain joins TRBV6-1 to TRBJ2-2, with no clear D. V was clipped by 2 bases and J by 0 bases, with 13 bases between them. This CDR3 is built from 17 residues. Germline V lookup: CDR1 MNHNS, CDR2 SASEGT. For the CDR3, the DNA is TGTGCCAGCAGTGAAAGAACTACTAATACGAACACCGGGGAGCTGTTTTTT. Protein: CASSERTTNTNTGELFF.

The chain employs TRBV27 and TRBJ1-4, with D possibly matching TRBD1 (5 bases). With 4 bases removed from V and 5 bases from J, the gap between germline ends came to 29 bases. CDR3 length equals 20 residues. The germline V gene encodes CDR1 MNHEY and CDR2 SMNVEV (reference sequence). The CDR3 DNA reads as TGTGCCAGCAGTTCCAACGGCGGGGGGGGAGGAACGTCCCTAAATGAAAAACTGTTTTTT. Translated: CASSSNGGGGGTSLNEKLFF.

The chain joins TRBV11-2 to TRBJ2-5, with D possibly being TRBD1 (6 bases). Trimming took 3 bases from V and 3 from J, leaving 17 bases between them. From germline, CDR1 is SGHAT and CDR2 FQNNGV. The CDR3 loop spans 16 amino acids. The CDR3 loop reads CASSFDPRTVKETQYF. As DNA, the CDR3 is TGTGCCAGCAGCTTCGACCCCCGGACAGTAAAAGAGACCCAGTACTTC.

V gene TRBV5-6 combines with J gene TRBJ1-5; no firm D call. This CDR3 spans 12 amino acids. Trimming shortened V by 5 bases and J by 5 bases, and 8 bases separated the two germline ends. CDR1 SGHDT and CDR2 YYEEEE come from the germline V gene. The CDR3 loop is CASSTPDQPQHF. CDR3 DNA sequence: TGTGCCAGCAGTACACCTGATCAGCCCCAGCATTTT.

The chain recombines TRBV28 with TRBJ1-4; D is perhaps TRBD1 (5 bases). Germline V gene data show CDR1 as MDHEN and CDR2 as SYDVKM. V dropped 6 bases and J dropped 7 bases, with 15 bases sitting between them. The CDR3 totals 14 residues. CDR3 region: CASRAGQGAEKLFF. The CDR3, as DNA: TGTGCCAGCAGGGCCGGGCAGGGAGCTGAAAAACTGTTTTTT. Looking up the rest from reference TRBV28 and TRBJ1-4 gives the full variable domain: DVKVTQSSRYLVKRTGEKVFLECVQDMDHENMFWYRQDPGLGLRLIYFSYDVKMKEKGDIPEGYSVSREKKERFSLILESASTNQTSMYLCASRAGQGAEKLFFGSGTQLSVL.

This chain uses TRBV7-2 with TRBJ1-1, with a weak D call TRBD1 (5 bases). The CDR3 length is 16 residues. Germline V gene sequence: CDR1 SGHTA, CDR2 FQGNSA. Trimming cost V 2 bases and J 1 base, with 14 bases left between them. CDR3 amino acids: CASSLTGGLGNTEAFF. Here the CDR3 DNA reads TGTGCCAGCAGCTTAACGGGGGGACTTGGGAACACTGAAGCTTTCTTT.

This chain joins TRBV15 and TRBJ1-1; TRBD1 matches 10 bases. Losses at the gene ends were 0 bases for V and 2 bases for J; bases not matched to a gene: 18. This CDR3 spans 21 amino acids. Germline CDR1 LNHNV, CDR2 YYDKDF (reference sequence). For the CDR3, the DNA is TGTGCCACCAGCAGAGATTCGTACGGGACAGGGGAGAATCAAATTAACACTGAAGCTTTCTTT. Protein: CATSRDSYGTGENQINTEAFF.

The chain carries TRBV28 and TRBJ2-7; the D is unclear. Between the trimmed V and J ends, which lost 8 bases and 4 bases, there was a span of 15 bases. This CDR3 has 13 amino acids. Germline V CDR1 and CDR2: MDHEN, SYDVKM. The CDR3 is CASAAPARYEQYF. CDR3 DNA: TGTGCCAGCGCTGCCCCTGCAAGATACGAGCAGTACTTC. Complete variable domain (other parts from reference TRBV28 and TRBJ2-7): DVKVTQSSRYLVKRTGEKVFLECVQDMDHENMFWYRQDPGLGLRLIYFSYDVKMKEKGDIPEGYSVSREKKERFSLILESASTNQTSMYLCASAAPARYEQYFGPGTRLTVT.

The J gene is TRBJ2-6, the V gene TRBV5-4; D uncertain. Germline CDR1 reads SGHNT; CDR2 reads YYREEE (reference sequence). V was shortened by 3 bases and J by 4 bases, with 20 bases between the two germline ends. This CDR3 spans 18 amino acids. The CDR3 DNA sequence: TGTGCCAGCAGCTCCTTAGAGTATACCGGTGTGGGGGCCAACGTCCTGACTTTC. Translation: CASSSLEYTGVGANVLTF.

The CDR3 spells CASSLETGGRVGSNQPQHF. The CDR3 coding sequence is TGTGCCAGCAGCTTAGAGACAGGGGGCCGGGTCGGTAGCAATCAGCCCCAGCATTTT. The rearrangement links TRBV11-2 to TRBJ1-5; 10 bases fit TRBD1. The V gene's germline CDR1 is SGHAT and CDR2 FQNNGV. The junction had 8 bases not matched to a gene; V was cut back by 0 bases and J by 0 bases. The CDR3 sequence is 19 residues long.

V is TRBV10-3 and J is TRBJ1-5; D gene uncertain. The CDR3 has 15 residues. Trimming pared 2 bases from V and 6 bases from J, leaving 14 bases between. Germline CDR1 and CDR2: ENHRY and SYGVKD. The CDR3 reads CAISEMTIPGQPQHF. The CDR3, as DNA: TGTGCCATCAGTGAGATGACAATCCCCGGTCAGCCCCAGCATTTT.

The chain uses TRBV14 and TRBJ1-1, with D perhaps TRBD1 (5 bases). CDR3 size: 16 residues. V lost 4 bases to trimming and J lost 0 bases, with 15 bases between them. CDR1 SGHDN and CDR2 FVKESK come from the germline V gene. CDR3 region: CASSPWTYPLNTEAFF. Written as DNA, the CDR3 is TGTGCCAGCAGCCCCTGGACATATCCCCTGAACACTGAAGCTTTCTTT.

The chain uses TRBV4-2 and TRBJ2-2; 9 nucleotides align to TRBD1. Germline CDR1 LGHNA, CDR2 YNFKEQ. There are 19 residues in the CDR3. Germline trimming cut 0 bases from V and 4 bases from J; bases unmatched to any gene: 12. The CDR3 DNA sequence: TGTGCCAGCAGCCAAGAATCTACGTTAACAGGGGGCTGCACCGGGGAGCTGTTTTTT. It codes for CASSQESTLTGGCTGELFF.

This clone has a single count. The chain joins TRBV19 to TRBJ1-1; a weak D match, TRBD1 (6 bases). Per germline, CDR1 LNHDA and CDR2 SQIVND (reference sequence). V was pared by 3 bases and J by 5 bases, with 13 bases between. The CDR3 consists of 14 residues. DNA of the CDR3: TGTGCCAGTAGTATTCCCAGACAGGATACTGAAGCTTTCTTT. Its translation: CASSIPRQDTEAFF. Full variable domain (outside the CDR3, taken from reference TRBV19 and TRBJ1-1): DGGITQSPKYLFRKEGQNVTLSCEQNLNHDAMYWYRQDPGQGLRLIYYSQIVNDFQKGDIAEGYSVSREKKESFPLTVTSAQKNPTAFYLCASSIPRQDTEAFFGQGTRLTVV.

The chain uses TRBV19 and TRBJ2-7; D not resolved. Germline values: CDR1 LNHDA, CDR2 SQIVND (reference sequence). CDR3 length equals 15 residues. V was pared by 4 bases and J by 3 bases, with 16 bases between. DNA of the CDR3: TGTGCCAGTAGTACTGCCCCCGAAGGCCACTACGAGCAGTACTTC. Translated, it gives CASSTAPEGHYEQYF.

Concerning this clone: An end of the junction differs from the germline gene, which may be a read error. Written as DNA, the CDR3 is TGTGCCAGCAGCCTAGACACAGCGGGAGGTCCGGATGAGCAGTTCTTC. As protein: CASSLDTAGGPDEQFF. The rearrangement uses TRBV11-2 and TRBJ2-1, with 9 bases matching TRBD2. The CDR3 sequence is 16 residues long. Germline V gene data show CDR1 as SGHAT and CDR2 as FQNNGV.

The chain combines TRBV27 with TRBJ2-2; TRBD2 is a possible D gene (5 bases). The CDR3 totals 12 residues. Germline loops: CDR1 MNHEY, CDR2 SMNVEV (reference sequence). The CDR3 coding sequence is TGTGCGGAGGTGTTTGACACCGGGGAGCTGTTTTTT. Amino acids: CAEVFDTGELFF.